This T cell receptor beta chain comes out of a study of T cell responses to AZD1222 COVID-19 vaccine. Across the whole study: Recipients boosted at about 4 weeks or about 12 weeks are pooled. Findings and limits, study-wide: In all cases, repertoires were sampled only after the peak T cell response. The donor group comprised mostly white British people and more females; the analysis possibly underestimated clonal diversity. Spike-specific TCR breadth and depth were elevated following two AZD1222 doses.

Method: immunoSEQ multiplex PCR; TCRdb's copy keeps in-frame clones and lacks some. The table shows around 100,000 clones, with 70% to 90% occurring only once. Germline V gene sequence: CDR1 KGHSH, CDR2 LQKENI. V lost 2 bases to trimming and J lost 5 bases, with 12 bases between them. This CDR3 has 14 amino acids. In the case of this clone: Its antigen is undetermined.

The chain combines TRBV18 with TRBJ2-5; D tentatively reads TRBD1 or TRBD2 (5 bases each). The starting material was peripheral blood, obtained on day 0 of AZD1222 vaccination. This receptor was identified in an adult in good health. The DNA for the CDR3 is TGTGCCAGCTCACCAGGGACGGGTATGGAGACCCAGTACTTC. Its translation is CASSPGTGMETQYF.